A selection of T cell receptor beta chains follows, all from one sample in a study of blood T cell repertoires in COVID-19. The assay was immunoSEQ multiplex PCR, and TCRdb's table has in-frame clones only and misses some. The sample has hundreds of thousands of clones, just under 90% seen once. The sequenced sample was peripheral blood. Every receptor here comes from a woman aged 18-29 years with acute or convalescent COVID-19. The CDR3 runs from the conserved cysteine through the conserved F or W. The D gene is left open where the match is weak. Not every row has a clone size; where given, it reads once, few, many or a size class.

j_call clone_size v_call cdr3_length d_call cdr3_nt cdr3_aa
TRBJ1-1 . TRBV18 14 . TGTGCCAGCTCCGTCGGGACAATTAACACTGAAGCTTTCTTT CASSVGTINTEAFF
TRBJ1-2 . TRBV29-1 11 . TGCAGCGTTCGGGGGGACGATGGCTACACCTTC CSVRGDDGYTF
TRBJ1-2 . TRBV27 13 TRBD1 TGTGCCAGCAGTTTTGGGACAGGGAATGGCTACACCTTC CASSFGTGNGYTF
TRBJ2-1 . TRBV6-2/TRBV6-3 15 TRBD2 TGTGCCAGCAGCTCGGTAGCGGGGGGCCACAATGAGCAGTTCTTC CASSSVAGGHNEQFF
TRBJ1-2 once TRBV7-8 17 . TGTGCCAGCAGCTCGTTCTCCGCCGACATCACAAACTATGGCTACACCTTC CASSSFSADITNYGYTF
TRBJ1-2 . TRBV7-3 13 . TGTGCCGGGGACCCTGCGGGGACCTATGGCTACACCTTC CAGDPAGTYGYTF
TRBJ1-2 . TRBV10-3 14 . TGTGCCATCAGTGAAAGGGAGGTTATCTATGGCTACACCTTC CAISEREVIYGYTF
TRBJ2-3 . TRBV7-2 17 TRBD2 TGTGCCAGCAGCACTTTACTAGCGGGGGGCCGCACAGATACGCAGTATTTT CASSTLLAGGRTDTQYF
TRBJ2-7 . TRBV24-1 16 TRBD1 TGTGCCACCAGTGATAGCCCCGACAGGGGGGTCTACGAGCAGTACTTC CATSDSPDRGVYEQYF
TRBJ1-2 . TRBV19 14 TRBD1 TGTGCCAGTAGTAAAGGACAGGGGGCGCGAGGCTACACCTTC CASSKGQGARGYTF
TRBJ2-1 . TRBV14 15 . TGTGCCAGCAGCCAAGTGCGGGGCCTCTACAATGAGCAGTTCTTC CASSQVRGLYNEQFF
TRBJ2-3 . TRBV5-1 15 TRBD2 TGCGCCAGCAGCTATAGCGGGGGCCCCCGGGATACGCAGTATTTT CASSYSGGPRDTQYF
TRBJ1-5 once TRBV7-4 16 . TGTGCCAGCAGCTCCGCGGGCAGGTGGCGAGAACAGCCCCAGCATTTT CASSSAGRWREQPQHF
TRBJ2-7 . TRBV6-6 14 TRBD1 TGTGCCAGCAGAGACTTGGGACAGACCTACGAGCAGTACTTC CASRDLGQTYEQYF
TRBJ1-5 . TRBV2 12 . TGTGCCAGCAGTCCAGGGTTTCAGCCCCAGCATTTT CASSPGFQPQHF
TRBJ1-2 . TRBV5-8 14 TRBD1 TGTGCCAGCAGCGCCGGACAGGGGGGTCTTGGCTACACCTTC CASSAGQGGLGYTF
TRBJ2-7 . TRBV30 15 TRBD2 TGTGCCTGGAGTGTATTGGCGGGGGGGCCGCGTGAGCAGTACTTC CAWSVLAGGPREQYF
TRBJ1-2 . TRBV27 16 . TGTGCCAGCAGTTTATCGGCCCAGGGAGGTGGCTATGGCTACACCTTC CASSLSAQGGGYGYTF